The clone carrying this TCR beta chain has just a few counts. Extraction of total RNA was performed on unfractionated whole blood. The data originate from a study of human T cells and chemical hapten exposure. TCRdb passed the 5' RACE reads through MiXCR, listing each CDR3 protein once. The sample yields about 81,000 distinct CDR3 sequences, approximately 7.7% seen once. Trimming took 3 bases from V and 2 from J, leaving 8 bases between them. CDR1 MNHEY and CDR2 SMNVEV come from the germline V gene (reference sequence). This CDR3 spans 13 amino acids. The V gene is TRBV27, the J gene TRBJ2-7; D is uncertain. The receptor comes from a male donor in good health. The CDR3 sequence: CASSFLGTYEQYF. DNA of the CDR3: TGTGCCAGCAGTTTCTTAGGTACCTACGAGCAGTACTTC.